This note documents a single T cell receptor (beta chain) sequence. Its antigen remains unidentified. Gene names follow the mouse nomenclature. Read data end 1 residue before the CDR3 end; the end is taken from the germline J gene. These data are taken from a study of tissue T cells after allogeneic stem cell transplantation. CDR1 and CDR2 from the germline V gene are KGHPV and FQNQEV (reference sequence). CDR3 length: 14 amino acids. The germline V and J ends were trimmed by 1 base and 5 bases, with 6 bases remaining between them. The method was immunoSEQ multiplex PCR; TCRdb's version includes in-frame clones alone and lacks a portion of them. This table has 3,800 or so clones, roughly 45% appearing once. Specified time point: mouse harvest day 7 after allogeneic transplant. Mouse grafts combined 10^7 T-cell-depleted bone marrow cells with 10^6 splenic CD5+ T cells. Study-wide results and limits: Blood and spleen captured only part of the tissue TCR repertoire.

The sample consisted of lymph node tissue. The chain recombines TRBV26 with TRBJ1-6; no reliable D call. TRBJ1-6 is marked as an open reading frame, function uncertain. The receptor's source is a female BALB/c mouse given C57BL/6 T cells with graft-versus-host disease after an allogeneic hematopoietic cell transplant. The CDR3 here is CASSLWQNNSPLYF. CDR3 bases read: TGTGCCAGCAGTCTGTGGCAGAATAATTCGCCCCTCTAC.